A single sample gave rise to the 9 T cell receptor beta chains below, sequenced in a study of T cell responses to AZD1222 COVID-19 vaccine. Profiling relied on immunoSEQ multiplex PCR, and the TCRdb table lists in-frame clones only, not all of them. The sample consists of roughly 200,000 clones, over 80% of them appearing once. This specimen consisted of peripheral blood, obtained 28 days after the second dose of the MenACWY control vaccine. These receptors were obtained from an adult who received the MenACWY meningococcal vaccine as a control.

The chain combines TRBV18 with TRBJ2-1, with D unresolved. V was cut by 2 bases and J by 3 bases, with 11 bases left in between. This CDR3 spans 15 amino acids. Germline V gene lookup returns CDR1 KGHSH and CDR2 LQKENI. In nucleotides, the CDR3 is TGTGCCAGCTCACCAGGCAGACTTAACTACAATGAGCAGTTCTTC. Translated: CASSPGRLNYNEQFF.

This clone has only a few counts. Here the CDR3 reads CASSQRETRGRLDYGYTF. The CDR3 nucleotides read TGCGCCAGCAGCCAACGTGAGACCAGGGGGCGTCTGGACTATGGCTACACCTTC. The chain uses TRBV4-1 and TRBJ1-2; 8 bases align to TRBD1. The germline V gene has CDR1 MGHRA and CDR2 YSYEKL. The CDR3 has 18 amino acids. J was trimmed by 3 bases and V by 2 bases; bases with no gene match: 14.

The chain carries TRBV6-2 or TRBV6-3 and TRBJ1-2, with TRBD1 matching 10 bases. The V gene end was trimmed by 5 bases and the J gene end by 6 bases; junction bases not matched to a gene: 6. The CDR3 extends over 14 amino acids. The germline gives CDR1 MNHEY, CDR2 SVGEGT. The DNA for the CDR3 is TGTGCCAGCAGTGACAGGGGGCCGGGGAATGGCTACACCTTC. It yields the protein CASSDRGPGNGYTF.

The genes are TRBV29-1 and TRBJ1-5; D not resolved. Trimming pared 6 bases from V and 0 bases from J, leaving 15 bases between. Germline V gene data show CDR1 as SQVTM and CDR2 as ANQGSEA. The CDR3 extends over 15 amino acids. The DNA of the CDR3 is TGCAGCGTGACTGAAGGCGTTTATAGCAATCAGCCCCAGCATTTT. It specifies CSVTEGVYSNQPQHF.

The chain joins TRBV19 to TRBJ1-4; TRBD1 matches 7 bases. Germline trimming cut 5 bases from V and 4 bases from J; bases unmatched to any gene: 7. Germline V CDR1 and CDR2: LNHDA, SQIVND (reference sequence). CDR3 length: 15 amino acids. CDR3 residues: CASSVGQVINEKLFF. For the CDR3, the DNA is TGTGCCAGTAGTGTCGGACAGGTGATTAATGAAAAACTGTTTTTT.

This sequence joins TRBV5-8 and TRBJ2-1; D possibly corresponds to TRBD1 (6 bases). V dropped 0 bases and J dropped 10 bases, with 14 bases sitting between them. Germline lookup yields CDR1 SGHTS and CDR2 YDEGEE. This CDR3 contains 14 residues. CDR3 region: CASSLEQGWGEQFF. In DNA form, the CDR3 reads TGTGCCAGCAGCTTGGAACAGGGATGGGGCGAGCAGTTCTTC.

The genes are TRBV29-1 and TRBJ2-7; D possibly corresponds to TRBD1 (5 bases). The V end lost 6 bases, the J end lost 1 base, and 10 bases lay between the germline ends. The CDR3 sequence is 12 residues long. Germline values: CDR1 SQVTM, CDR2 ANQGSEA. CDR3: CSVMDTSYEQYF. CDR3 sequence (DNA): TGCAGCGTAATGGACACTTCCTACGAGCAGTACTTC.

The CDR3: CASSEQGVTYEQYF. CDR3 nucleotide sequence: TGTGCCAGCAGTGAACAGGGGGTCACCTACGAGCAGTACTTC. This chain uses TRBV2 with TRBJ2-7, with 7 bases that match TRBD1. The CDR3 spans 14 residues. V shed 2 bases, J shed 2 bases, and the junction held 3 bases outside the gene matches. The germline V gene has CDR1 SNHLY and CDR2 FYNNEI.

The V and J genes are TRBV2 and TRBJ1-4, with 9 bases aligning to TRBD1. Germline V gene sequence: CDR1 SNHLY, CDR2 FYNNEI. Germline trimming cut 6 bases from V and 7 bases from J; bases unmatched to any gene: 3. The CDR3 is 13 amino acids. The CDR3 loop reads CASRGTGFEKLFF. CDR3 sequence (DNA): TGTGCCAGCAGGGGGACAGGGTTTGAAAAACTGTTTTTT.